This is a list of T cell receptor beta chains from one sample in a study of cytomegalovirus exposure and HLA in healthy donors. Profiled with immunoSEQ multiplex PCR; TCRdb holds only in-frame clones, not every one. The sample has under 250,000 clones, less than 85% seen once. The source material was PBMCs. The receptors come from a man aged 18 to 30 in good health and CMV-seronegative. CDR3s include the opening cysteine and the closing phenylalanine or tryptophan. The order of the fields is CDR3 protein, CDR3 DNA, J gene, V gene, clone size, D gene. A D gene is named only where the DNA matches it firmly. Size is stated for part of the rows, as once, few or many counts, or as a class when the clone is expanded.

CDR3aa: CASSSPQGLDYGYTF; CDR3nt: TGTGCCAGCAGCTCACCACAGGGGTTGGACTATGGCTACACCTTC; j_gene: TRBJ1-2; v_gene: TRBV7-9; abundance: NA; d_gene: TRBD1
CDR3aa: CASSLMGGTEAFF; CDR3nt: TGTGCCAGCAGCTTAATGGGAGGCACTGAAGCTTTCTTT; j_gene: TRBJ1-1; v_gene: TRBV11-2; abundance: NA; d_gene: NA
CDR3aa: CASSFRAGDPRETQYF; CDR3nt: TGTGCCAGCAGCTTTCGAGCGGGAGACCCCCGGGAGACCCAGTACTTC; j_gene: TRBJ2-5; v_gene: TRBV5-4; abundance: NA; d_gene: TRBD2
CDR3aa: CASSYHGEGTYEQYF; CDR3nt: TGTGCCAGCAGTTATCATGGGGAGGGAACCTACGAGCAGTACTTC; j_gene: TRBJ2-7; v_gene: TRBV6-5; abundance: NA; d_gene: TRBD2
CDR3aa: CASSIAAGNIYEQYF; CDR3nt: TGTGCCAGTAGTATAGCGGCAGGGAATATCTACGAGCAGTACTTC; j_gene: TRBJ2-7; v_gene: TRBV19; abundance: NA; d_gene: NA
CDR3aa: CASSLNPAGDQPQHF; CDR3nt: TGTGCCAGCAGCTTAAACCCCGCGGGGGATCAGCCCCAGCATTTT; j_gene: TRBJ1-5; v_gene: TRBV11-2; abundance: NA; d_gene: NA
CDR3aa: CASSRTVDYGYTF; CDR3nt: TGTGCCAGTAGCAGGACAGTGGACTATGGCTACACCTTC; j_gene: TRBJ1-2; v_gene: TRBV19; abundance: few; d_gene: NA
CDR3aa: CASSPPRTGNTEAFF; CDR3nt: TGTGCCAGCTCACCACCGAGGACAGGGAACACTGAAGCTTTCTTT; j_gene: TRBJ1-1; v_gene: TRBV18; abundance: NA; d_gene: TRBD1
CDR3aa: CASSLWGGSYEQYF; CDR3nt: TGTGCCAGCAGTTTATGGGGCGGCTCCTACGAGCAGTACTTC; j_gene: TRBJ2-7; v_gene: TRBV27; abundance: NA; d_gene: NA
CDR3aa: CASSQDGGFGVKLFF; CDR3nt: TGTGCCAGCAGCCAGGACGGCGGGTTCGGTGTAAAACTGTTTTTT; j_gene: TRBJ1-4; v_gene: TRBV14; abundance: NA; d_gene: NA
CDR3aa: CASSLSQTAGSGANVLTF; CDR3nt: TGTGCCAGCAGTTTATCCCAGACAGCCGGCTCTGGGGCCAACGTCCTGACTTTC; j_gene: TRBJ2-6; v_gene: TRBV28; abundance: NA; d_gene: NA
CDR3aa: CASSLSVPVGLGGQGSPLHF; CDR3nt: TGTGCCAGCAGTTTATCGGTACCTGTAGGGCTCGGGGGGCAGGGTTCACCCCTCCACTTT; j_gene: TRBJ1-6; v_gene: TRBV27; abundance: NA; d_gene: NA
CDR3aa: CASSTGHQETQYF; CDR3nt: TGCGCCAGCAGCACAGGCCACCAAGAGACCCAGTACTTC; j_gene: TRBJ2-5; v_gene: TRBV10-1; abundance: few; d_gene: NA
CDR3aa: CASSSHMNTEAFF; CDR3nt: TGTGCCAGCAGCTCCCACATGAACACTGAAGCTTTCTTT; j_gene: TRBJ1-1; v_gene: TRBV9; abundance: NA; d_gene: NA